These 11 T cell receptor beta chains were all obtained from the same sample, sequenced in a study of somatic mutations in cytotoxic T cells in rheumatoid arthritis. The protocol was immunoSEQ multiplex PCR, while the TCRdb copy is restricted to in-frame clones and leaves out a portion. The table lists around 15,000 clones, more than 60% of them singletons. Sequenced: CD8+ T cells sorted from blood. The receptors stem from an adult with rheumatoid arthritis.

The V gene is TRBV2, the J gene TRBJ2-5, with 9 bases fitting TRBD1. The V segment lost 7 bases and the J segment 4 bases; nucleotides outside the gene matches: 16. Per the germline V gene, CDR1 is SNHLY and CDR2 is FYNNEI. The CDR3 runs 17 residues. CDR3 loop: CASKSLPGQGFGETQYF. CDR3 coding DNA: TGTGCCAGCAAGTCTCTACCGGGACAGGGATTTGGAGAGACCCAGTACTTC.

The chain carries TRBV2 and TRBJ2-2, with D unresolved. The CDR3 totals 11 residues. Germline CDR1 reads SNHLY; CDR2 reads FYNNEI. V lost 5 bases, J lost 5 bases, and 3 bases lay in between. The DNA of the CDR3 is TGTGCCAGCAGTCAAACCGGGGAGCTGTTTTTT. Amino acids: CASSQTGELFF.

The rearrangement links TRBV7-9 to TRBJ2-7, with TRBD2 matching over 8 bases. In germline, CDR1 is SEHNR, CDR2 FQNEAQ (reference sequence). V lost 0 bases and J lost 0; bases outside the gene matches: 7. The CDR3 consists of 17 residues. In nucleotides, the CDR3 is TGTGCCAGCAGCTTAGCCCATGTAGCGGGGCTCTCCTACGAGCAGTACTTC. Translating gives CASSLAHVAGLSYEQYF.

The chain joins TRBV4-1 to TRBJ2-2; tentatively, D is TRBD1 (6 bases). This CDR3 contains 18 residues. The ends were cut back, 4 bases at V and 0 bases at J, with 18 bases in the middle. Germline loops: CDR1 MGHRA, CDR2 YSYEKL. CDR3 nucleotide sequence: TGCGCCAGCAGCCTAATCAGGGGTAACCCGACGAACACCGGGGAGCTGTTTTTT. Protein product: CASSLIRGNPTNTGELFF.

The CDR3 DNA reads TGCAGCGTTGAAGATCATGGGACACATTACTACAATGAGCAGTTCTTC. Translated, it gives CSVEDHGTHYYNEQFF. J is TRBJ2-1 and V is TRBV29-1; the D gene is possibly TRBD1 (6 bases). V dropped 0 bases and J dropped 3 bases, with 15 bases sitting between them. The V gene's germline CDR1 is SQVTM and CDR2 ANQGSEA. The CDR3 runs to 16 residues.

The V and J genes are TRBV7-8 and TRBJ2-7; 7 bases agree with TRBD1. Germline CDR1 and CDR2: SGHVS and FQNEAQ. V lost 3 bases to trimming and J lost 6 bases; unmatched junction nucleotides: 5. The CDR3 contains 13 residues. CDR3 amino acids: CASSLGQRAEQYF. In DNA, the CDR3 is TGTGCCAGCAGCTTGGGACAGAGAGCCGAGCAGTACTTC.

The CDR3 reads CASSFDAAGNTIYF. The CDR3 DNA sequence: TGTGCCAGCAGCTTTGATGCAGCAGGAAACACCATATATTTT. This chain links TRBV7-6 with TRBJ1-3; D is undetermined. Trimming left V 3 bases short and J 4 bases short, with 10 bases between. Germline V gene data show CDR1 as SGHVS and CDR2 as FNYEAQ. The CDR3 loop spans 14 amino acids.

The chain couples TRBV5-4 to TRBJ1-3, with D uncertain. V lost 0 bases to trimming and J lost 1 base, with 5 bases between them. CDR3 length: 14 amino acids. The germline V gene encodes CDR1 SGHNT and CDR2 YYREEE (reference sequence). In DNA, the CDR3 is TGTGCCAGCAGCTTGGTAGGGTCTGGAAACACCATATATTTT. It translates to CASSLVGSGNTIYF.

This clone showed up just a few times. The rearrangement uses TRBV5-1 and TRBJ2-7, with 8 positions matching TRBD1. This CDR3 comprises 14 residues. V lost 3 bases, J lost 5 bases, and 7 bases stayed unmatched. Germline CDR1 reads SGHRS; CDR2 reads YFSETQ. This CDR3 reads CASSSGGSGDEQYF. In nucleotides, the CDR3 is TGCGCCAGCAGCTCAGGGGGCAGCGGCGACGAGCAGTACTTC.

The genes are TRBV11-2 and TRBJ2-2; 10 nucleotides align to TRBD1. Germline assignment: CDR1 SGHAT and CDR2 FQNNGV. The V gene end was trimmed by 5 bases and the J gene end by 6 bases; junction bases not matched to a gene: 3. This CDR3 spans 14 amino acids. CDR3 region: CASSTGTGAGELFF. The CDR3 nucleotides are TGTGCCAGCAGCACCGGGACAGGGGCCGGGGAGCTGTTTTTT.

This chain links TRBV19 with TRBJ2-7, with a tentative D call TRBD2 (5 bases). V lost 10 bases to trimming and J lost 0 bases, with 16 bases between them. The germline V gene has CDR1 LNHDA and CDR2 SQIVND (reference sequence). The CDR3 is made up of 14 amino acids. CDR3 protein: CATGERSASYEQYF. The DNA of the CDR3 is TGTGCCACCGGGGAGCGGAGTGCCTCCTACGAGCAGTACTTC.